One and the same sample provided the 17 T cell receptor beta chains below, sequenced in a study of Graves' ophthalmopathy and Graves' hyperthyroidism. TCR beta CDR3 amplification used RNA transcripts. An initial RT-PCR round employing HTBI primers preceded a second-round multiplex PCR. Via MiXCR, TCRdb re-called the multiplex PCR reads, giving one row per CDR3 protein. The table lists 660,000 or so distinct CDR3 sequences, over 40% of them singletons. Sequences were obtained from peripheral blood. The receptor source for this set is an adult man with Graves' ophthalmopathy.

This clonotype was detected ten times or more. The gene calls are TRBV19 and TRBJ1-1; D unclear. V lost 8 bases to trimming and J lost 0 bases, with 13 bases between them. The CDR3 runs to 14 residues. Per germline, CDR1 LNHDA and CDR2 SQIVND (reference sequence). The CDR3 region is CASAFQMMNTEAFF. CDR3 DNA sequence: TGTGCCAGTGCATTCCAAATGATGAACACTGAAGCTTTCTTT.

This clonotype was seen at least ten times. The V call is TRBV10-3, the J call TRBJ2-7, with 11 positions matching TRBD1. This CDR3 has 14 amino acids. With 6 bases clipped from V and 6 bases from J, the junction kept 7 bases outside the gene matches. Germline V gene lookup returns CDR1 ENHRY and CDR2 SYGVKD. CDR3 in amino acids: CAIRTGTGGTEQYF. The CDR3 nucleotides read TGTGCCATCAGGACCGGGACAGGGGGAACCGAGCAGTACTTC.

The chain joins TRBV19 to TRBJ2-7; TRBD1 matches at 10 bases. From germline, CDR1 is LNHDA and CDR2 SQIVND (reference sequence). The CDR3 spans 16 residues. The junction had 7 bases not matched to a gene; V was cut back by 3 bases and J by 2 bases. The CDR3 DNA follows: TGTGCCAGTAGTATTGTGAGGGGGACAGGGGCCTACGAGCAGTACTTC. Translating gives CASSIVRGTGAYEQYF.

This clonotype was detected a few times. The J gene is TRBJ2-7, the V gene TRBV7-9, with D perhaps TRBD1 (5 bases). The last part of the DNA fits TRBJ2-1 better; the J call may be wrong. Germline V gene sequence: CDR1 SEHNR, CDR2 FQNEAQ (reference sequence). The CDR3 is made up of 14 amino acids. The CDR3 loop is CASSHDSRADEQFF. CDR3 sequence (DNA): TGTGCCAGCAGCCACGACAGCCGGGCCGATGAGCAGTTCTTC.

Note on this clonotype: The germline gene is not matched at one end of the junction; a read error may be the cause. The genes are TRBV5-1 and TRBJ2-5, with D tentatively TRBD1 (6 bases). Germline V gene sequence: CDR1 SGHRS, CDR2 YFSETQ. The CDR3 has 14 amino acids. The CDR3 DNA is TGCGCCAGCAGCTTGGGCAGGGGAGAAGAGGCCCAGTACTTC. Residues: CASSLGRGEEAQYF.

This clonotype was seen repeatedly, ten times or more. V is TRBV6-4 and J is TRBJ1-2; TRBD1 matches 7 bases. The germline gives CDR1 MRHNA, CDR2 SNTAGT. This CDR3 is 13 amino acids long. V trimming: 7 bases; J trimming: 6 bases; junction bases outside the gene matches: 8. The DNA of the CDR3 is TGTGCCAGCATCCGAGGGGGCAAGGATGGCTACACCTTC. Its protein is CASIRGGKDGYTF.

In its sample, this clonotype was seen many times. The junction differs from germline at one of its ends, possibly a read error. The chain recombines TRBV9 with TRBJ2-7; tentative D call: TRBD1 (6 bases). The germline gives CDR1 SGDLS, CDR2 YYNGEE. The CDR3 covers 13 residues. The CDR3 DNA sequence: TGTGCCAGCAGCGTGACAGGCTCCTCCGAGCAGTACTTC. This codes for CASSVTGSSEQYF.

This clonotype showed up just once. The chain combines TRBV9 with TRBJ2-7, with 9 bases matching TRBD1. The CDR3 length is 13 residues. With 5 bases clipped from V and 5 bases from J, the junction kept 5 bases outside the gene matches. Germline CDR1 and CDR2: SGDLS and YYNGEE. This chain's CDR3 is CASSVDRGHEQYF. CDR3 nucleotides: TGTGCCAGCAGTGTGGACAGGGGACACGAGCAGTACTTC.

There are many counts of this clonotype. One junction end disagrees with the germline gene, perhaps due to a read error. The chain recombines TRBV2 with TRBJ1-5; perhaps TRBD1 as D (5 bases). Germline assignment: CDR1 SNHLY and CDR2 FYNNEI. The length of the CDR3 is 14 residues. CDR3 in amino acids: CASNERGRNQPQHF. The CDR3 DNA reads as TGTGCCAGCAATGAAAGGGGAAGGAATCAGCCCCAGCATTTT.

This clonotype has ten or more counts. The chain has TRBV20-1 and TRBJ1-1, with 8 bases matching TRBD1. This CDR3 has 15 residues. V dropped 2 bases and J dropped 0; count of bases not matched to a gene: 5. Germline V gives CDR1 DFQATT, CDR2 SNEGSKA (reference sequence). The chain's CDR3 is CSARSADRVNTEAFF. The CDR3 region has the DNA TGCAGTGCTAGATCCGCGGACAGGGTGAACACTGAAGCTTTCTTT.

This clonotype was found once. The chain combines TRBV5-1 with TRBJ2-5; 7 nucleotides match TRBD1. With 2 bases clipped from V and 7 bases from J, the junction kept 8 bases outside the gene matches. This CDR3 has 14 amino acids. Germline CDR1 is SGHRS and CDR2 is YFSETQ. This CDR3 is CASSFRDSVGTQYF. In DNA, the CDR3 is TGCGCCAGCAGCTTCCGGGACAGCGTAGGGACCCAGTACTTC.

The J gene is TRBJ2-5, the V gene TRBV12-5; D tentatively fits TRBD1 or TRBD2 (5 bases each). CDR1 is LGHNT, CDR2 FRNRAP, per germline. Deletions cut 0 bases from V and 4 bases from J, with 9 bases between. The CDR3 runs 14 residues. CDR3 in amino acids: CASGLVTGAETQYF. CDR3 DNA: TGTGCTAGTGGTTTGGTGACCGGGGCAGAGACCCAGTACTTC.

The chain couples TRBV7-7 to TRBJ2-3; 8 bases line up with TRBD2. Germline values: CDR1 SSHAT, CDR2 FNYEAQ (reference sequence). This CDR3 spans 14 amino acids. V dropped 5 bases and J dropped 4; count of bases not matched to a gene: 5. The CDR3 DNA sequence: TGTGCCAGCAGCCCAGGGACTAGATCAGATACGCAGTATTTT. Amino acid sequence: CASSPGTRSDTQYF.

The chain couples TRBV10-3 to TRBJ2-3, with D perhaps matching TRBD1 (5 bases). The CDR3 length is 14 residues. V dropped 5 bases and J dropped 0 bases, with 9 bases sitting between them. The germline V gene has CDR1 ENHRY and CDR2 SYGVKD. In nucleotides, the CDR3 is TGTGCCATCAGTAAACAGGAAAGCACAGATACGCAGTATTTT. This encodes CAISKQESTDTQYF.

This clonotype was found once. A much larger clone differs by one base, so this may be a read error. The chain combines TRBV12-3 or TRBV12-4 with TRBJ2-2; D possibly uses TRBD1 or TRBD2 (5 bases each). The CDR3 sequence is 13 residues long. V was trimmed by 5 bases and J by 7 bases, leaving 11 bases between them. The CDR3 is CASSGGQGGELFF. CDR3 bases: TGTGCCAGCAGTGGAGGACAAGGCGGGGAGCTGTTTTTT.

The sample holds one count of this clonotype. A much larger clone differs from this one at a single base, so this may be a read error. The gene calls are TRBV20-1 and TRBJ2-7; D is perhaps TRBD1 (6 bases). This CDR3 has 15 amino acids. Germline CDR1 is DFQATT and CDR2 is SNEGSKA (reference sequence). V shed 5 bases and J shed 0 bases, with 17 bases lying between them. DNA for the CDR3: TGCAGTGCTGAGCTAGGGGGTATTAGCTCCTACGAGCAGTACTTC. Encoded protein: CSAELGGISSYEQYF.

This clonotype was seen repeatedly, ten times or more. The chain links TRBV7-2 to TRBJ2-7; 9 nucleotides agree with TRBD1. With V trimmed by 3 bases and J by 4 bases, 7 bases remained unmatched. The CDR3 contains 15 residues. The V gene's germline CDR1 is SGHTA and CDR2 FQGNSA. The CDR3 is CASSFLETGGYEQYF. The DNA for the CDR3 is TGTGCCAGCAGCTTTTTAGAGACAGGGGGATACGAGCAGTACTTC.